A selection of T cell receptor beta chains follows, all from one sample in a study of radiotherapy plus CTLA-4 blockade in lung cancer. Generated by immunoSEQ multiplex PCR, the TCRdb table keeps only in-frame clones and is missing some. Of tens of thousands of clones listed, 78% were seen once; the top ten hold around 7.1%. Sequenced here: peripheral blood, sampled from a patient treated with radiotherapy plus ipilimumab. The receptor set was obtained from a human donor with non-small cell lung cancer who had a complete response to radiotherapy plus ipilimumab. CDR3s include the opening cysteine and the closing phenylalanine or tryptophan. The order of the fields is J gene, D gene, V gene, clone size, CDR3 DNA, CDR3 protein. D genes are given only for firm matches. For some rows the clone size is stated as once, few or many, or as a class when expanded; others skip it.

>TRBJ1-5|NA|TRBV28|NA
TGTGCCAGCAGTTTGGGCAGGCGGTATCAGCCCCAGCATTTT
CASSLGRRYQPQHF
>TRBJ2-1|NA|TRBV4-2|NA
TGTGCCAGCAGCCCCCTCAACTCCTACAATGAGCAGTTCTTC
CASSPLNSYNEQFF
>TRBJ2-1|NA|TRBV11-2|NA
TGTGCCAGCAGCTTAGATCTAGAGATGCGATACAATGAGCAGTTCTTC
CASSLDLEMRYNEQFF
>TRBJ1-1|NA|TRBV6-1|NA
TGTGCCAGCAGGGGGGCGAATTTCGGCTCGGAAGCTTTCTTT
CASRGANFGSEAFF
>TRBJ2-1|TRBD2|TRBV4-1|NA
TGCGCCAGCAGCCATGGACTAGCGGGGAACAATGAGCAGTTCTTC
CASSHGLAGNNEQFF
>TRBJ1-2|NA|TRBV5-6|NA
TGTGCCAGCGGCCGGACGGTGGATGGCTACACCTTC
CASGRTVDGYTF
>TRBJ1-2|TRBD1|TRBV7-9|NA
TGTGCCAGCAGCTTAAGTGACAGGGTGGTTGGTGGCTACACCTTC
CASSLSDRVVGGYTF
>TRBJ1-5|NA|TRBV7-9|few
TGTGCCAGCAGCTTAGTGAGTCAGCCCCAGCATTTT
CASSLVSQPQHF
>TRBJ2-3|NA|TRBV7-9|many
TGTGCCAGCAGCTCTAGTCGGGGGTCGAGCTCAGATACGCAGTATTTT
CASSSSRGSSSDTQYF
>TRBJ2-1|TRBD1|TRBV7-7|NA
TGTGCTAGCAGCTACGGGGACAGCTCCTACAATGAGCAGTTCTTC
CASSYGDSSYNEQFF
>TRBJ2-2|NA|TRBV2|NA
TGTGCCAGCAGTGTCGGACGGGAGTTTAACACCGGGGAGCTGTTTTTT
CASSVGREFNTGELFF
>TRBJ2-7|NA|TRBV7-2|medium-sized
TGTGCCAGCAGCTCCGCGGGATTTGGAGCCTACGAGCAGTACTTC
CASSSAGFGAYEQYF
>TRBJ1-3|NA|TRBV4-1|few
TGCGCCAGCAGCCAATCACTAGACAGAAGTGGAAACACCATATATTTT
CASSQSLDRSGNTIYF
>TRBJ1-1|NA|TRBV27|few
TGTGCCAGCAGCCCGTACAGCCTAGGTTTAGCTGAAGCTTTCTTT
CASSPYSLGLAEAFF
>TRBJ1-5|NA|TRBV5-1|NA
TGCGCCAGCAGCCCCGGAGGGAGCAATCAGCCCCAGCATTTT
CASSPGGSNQPQHF
>TRBJ2-2|TRBD1|TRBV19|NA
TGTGCCAGTAGTGCCCGGGACAGGGGGTCCGGGGAGCTGTTTTTT
CASSARDRGSGELFF
>TRBJ2-1|NA|TRBV10-2|few
TGCGCCAGCAGTGCCCCTAGCGGTAGGAGGGGGAATGAGCAGTTCTTC
CASSAPSGRRGNEQFF
>TRBJ2-1|NA|TRBV5-6|NA
TGTGCCAGCAGCTTTTTGGCGAGCGGCACCTACAATGAGCAGTTCTTC
CASSFLASGTYNEQFF
>TRBJ2-3|NA|TRBV27|NA
TGTGCCAGCAGCTCTTATTTCACAGATACGCAGTATTTT
CASSSYFTDTQYF
>TRBJ2-5|NA|TRBV7-8|NA
TGTGCCAGCATCCCCCAACGAGGGATCCAAGAGACCCAGTACTTC
CASIPQRGIQETQYF
>TRBJ2-5|TRBD2|TRBV18|once
TGTGCCAGCTCACCGGGCGGGGGGTTCCTCCAAGAGACCCAGTACTTC
CASSPGGGFLQETQYF
>TRBJ1-1|TRBD1|TRBV5-3|few
TGTGCCAGCAGCCACAGGGGGTTGGGGGCTGAAGCTTTCTTT
CASSHRGLGAEAFF
>TRBJ1-2|TRBD1|TRBV11-2|NA
TGTGCCAGCACCCAGGACAGGGCTTACGGCTACACCTTC
CASTQDRAYGYTF
>TRBJ1-6|NA|TRBV6-6|NA
TGTGCCAGCAGTCCCTCGGGACTGTCTTATAATTCACCCCTCCACTTT
CASSPSGLSYNSPLHF
>TRBJ1-1|NA|TRBV5-6|once
TGTGCCAGCAGCCGGCGGTACGCAAACACTGAAGCTTTCTTT
CASSRRYANTEAFF
>TRBJ2-7|NA|TRBV6-1|NA
TGTGCCGGCGGGACAGCCATCTACGAGCAGTACTTC
CAGGTAIYEQYF
>TRBJ1-1|NA|TRBV7-2|NA
TGTGCCAGCAGCTTTACGGGGGAGTCCACTGAAGCTTTCTTT
CASSFTGESTEAFF
>TRBJ1-3|NA|TRBV7-9|NA
TGTGCCAGCAGCCTACCACAGGGTAGGGAAAACACCATATATTTT
CASSLPQGRENTIYF
>TRBJ2-3|TRBD2|TRBV7-9|NA
TGTGCCAGCAGCTTACAACTAGCGGGCAGCACAGATACGCAGTATTTT
CASSLQLAGSTDTQYF
>TRBJ2-3|NA|TRBV4-1|NA
TGCGCCAGCAGCCATCCGTCGGAAGGGGATTCGGGCACAGATACGCAGTATTTT
CASSHPSEGDSGTDTQYF
>TRBJ1-1|TRBD1|TRBV6-1|NA
TGTGCCAGCAGTGACACTACAGGGGGAACTGAAGCTTTCTTT
CASSDTTGGTEAFF
>TRBJ2-2|NA|TRBV7-2|NA
TGTGCCAGCAGCTTATACACCGGGGAGCTGTTTTTT
CASSLYTGELFF
>TRBJ1-3|NA|TRBV29-1|NA
TGCAGCACAGAGGTGCGAAACACCATATATTTT
CSTEVRNTIYF
>TRBJ2-1|NA|TRBV5-4|NA
TGTGCCAGCAGCTTGGGTAATTCCCCCTCAGGGGTCAATGAGCAGTTCTTC
CASSLGNSPSGVNEQFF
>TRBJ2-1|TRBD2|TRBV27|NA
TGTGCCAGCAGTTTACGGCGGGAGGTCCTATCCTACAATGAGCAGTTCTTC
CASSLRREVLSYNEQFF
>TRBJ2-3|NA|TRBV5-1|NA
TGCGCCAGCAGCTTCGAAGTGGGACACACAGATACGCAGTATTTT
CASSFEVGHTDTQYF
>TRBJ2-1|NA|TRBV18|NA
TGTGCCAGCTCACCCGGGACGGCTTTTTCGTACAATGAGCAGTTCTTC
CASSPGTAFSYNEQFF
>TRBJ1-3|NA|TRBV9|NA
TGTGCCAGCAGCGTTCAGGGTGGCCAGACTGGAAACACCATATATTTT
CASSVQGGQTGNTIYF
>TRBJ1-1|TRBD1|TRBV6-6|NA
TGTGCCAGCAGTTACTCGCCAGGGGGCGGCACTGAAGCTTTCTTT
CASSYSPGGGTEAFF
>TRBJ1-3|TRBD1|TRBV9|once
TGTGCCAGCAGCGTATCCCCGGACAGGAGGGGGCTCTCTGGAAACACCATATATTTT
CASSVSPDRRGLSGNTIYF
>TRBJ2-3|TRBD1|TRBV5-1|NA
TGCGCCAGCAGCTTGGAAGGGTTGACAGGGGCCCCCACAGATACGCAGTATTTT
CASSLEGLTGAPTDTQYF
>TRBJ2-5|TRBD1|TRBV19|few
TGTGCCAGTAGTATAGTACAGGGGGGAGAGACCCAGTACTTC
CASSIVQGGETQYF
>TRBJ2-1|TRBD1|TRBV6-5|NA
TGTGCCAGCAGTGTCCAGGGGGCAAGGAATGAGCAGTTCTTC
CASSVQGARNEQFF
>TRBJ1-5|NA|TRBV6-1|NA
TGTGCCCAGGGGCACGAGCCCCAGCATTTT
CAQGHEPQHF
>TRBJ1-5|TRBD1|TRBV30|NA
TGTGCCTGGAGCGACAGGGGGGGAATGAACAGGCCCCAGCATTTT
CAWSDRGGMNRPQHF
>TRBJ1-1|TRBD1|TRBV19|NA
TGCGCCAGTAGACAGGGTCGGTACACTGAAGCTTTCTTT
CASRQGRYTEAFF
>TRBJ2-5|NA|TRBV5-1|NA
TGCGCCAGCAGCTTCGGGCTAAAAGAGACCCAGTACTTC
CASSFGLKETQYF
>TRBJ2-3|NA|TRBV30|few
TGTGCCTGGAGTGCGCCAGATACGCAGTATTTT
CAWSAPDTQYF
>TRBJ1-1|NA|TRBV6-5|few
TGTGCCAGCAGTTACTCGTGGCAGGGGAACACTGAAGCTTTCTTT
CASSYSWQGNTEAFF
>TRBJ1-2|NA|TRBV11-3|NA
TGTGCCAGCAGTTCCAGGACTGCTAACTATGGCTACACCTTC
CASSSRTANYGYTF
>TRBJ2-5|TRBD2|TRBV7-9|NA
TGTGCCAGCAGCCCGGGGCTAGCGGAAGAGACCCAGTACTTC
CASSPGLAEETQYF
>TRBJ1-5|TRBD1|TRBV11-3|few
TGTGCCAGCAGCCCACAGGGGGCAGGTCAGCCCCAGCATTTT
CASSPQGAGQPQHF
>TRBJ2-1|NA|TRBV11-3|NA
TGTGCCAGCAGCTTAGATCTCCCTCGGAATGAGCAGTTCTTC
CASSLDLPRNEQFF
>TRBJ1-5|NA|TRBV19|NA
TGTGCCAGTAGTGAGCTCGGGGGTATGGGGAGCAATCAGCCCCAGCATTTT
CASSELGGMGSNQPQHF
>TRBJ2-1|TRBD1|TRBV19|few
TGTGCCAGTAGCAGACAGGGGAGCAATGAGCAGTTCTTC
CASSRQGSNEQFF
>TRBJ2-7|NA|TRBV29-1|once
TGCAGCGTTGAGTTTAGTTTGGACAGCTTCTCCTACGAGCAGTACTTC
CSVEFSLDSFSYEQYF
>TRBJ1-3|NA|TRBV11-3|NA
TGTGCCAGCAGCTTAAGGGGGACTGGAAACACCATATATTTT
CASSLRGTGNTIYF
>TRBJ1-1|NA|TRBV18|NA
TGTGCCAGCTCACCCCGGGCCCTAAATTTTCAATTTACTGAAGCTTTCTTT
CASSPRALNFQFTEAFF
>TRBJ2-5|NA|TRBV7-9|once
TGTGCCAGCCTACCCCCCCAGGTTAAAGAGACCCAGTACTTC
CASLPPQVKETQYF
>TRBJ2-1|NA|TRBV4-1|NA
TGCGCCAGCAGCCAAGGGCTTATTCGGGTACGCAATGAGCAGTTCTTC
CASSQGLIRVRNEQFF